The 5 T cell receptor beta chains in this list originate from one sample, sequenced in a study of cytomegalovirus exposure and HLA in healthy donors. The method was immunoSEQ multiplex PCR; TCRdb's version includes in-frame clones alone and lacks a portion of them. The sample consists of 130,000 or so clones, over 65% of them appearing once. The sample taken for sequencing was PBMCs. The receptors derive from a young woman in good health and CMV-seronegative.

The chain employs TRBV4-3 and TRBJ2-3; 8 bases map to TRBD2. Germline V gene lookup returns CDR1 LGHNA and CDR2 YSLEER. The junction had 7 bases not matched to a gene; V was cut back by 0 bases and J by 5 bases. This CDR3 is built from 16 residues. The CDR3 here is CASSQDASGGLDTQYF. The DNA of the CDR3 is TGCGCCAGCAGCCAAGATGCCAGCGGGGGTTTAGATACGCAGTATTTT.

The chain carries TRBV19 and TRBJ1-5; D is ambiguous. The CDR3 totals 17 residues. The V and J ends lost 2 bases and 1 base respectively, with 15 bases between them. Germline CDR1 is LNHDA and CDR2 is SQIVND (reference sequence). This CDR3 is CASSIYAGIQSNQPQHF. CDR3 coding DNA: TGTGCCAGTAGTATATATGCGGGGATACAAAGCAATCAGCCCCAGCATTTT.

Written as DNA, the CDR3 is TGTGCCAGCAGCGAGGGACTAGCGGGGGGGCCTCGAGAGACCCAGTACTTC. It translates to CASSEGLAGGPRETQYF. This chain links TRBV14 with TRBJ2-5; TRBD2 matches at 16 bases. CDR3 length: 17 amino acids. CDR1 SGHDN and CDR2 FVKESK come from the germline V gene. V shed 5 bases and J 4 bases; nucleotides not matched to a gene: 7.

The chain couples TRBV29-1 to TRBJ2-7; the match to TRBD1 covers 8 bases. Losses at the gene ends were 6 bases for V and 4 bases for J; bases not matched to a gene: 5. CDR1 and CDR2 from the germline V gene are SQVTM and ANQGSEA. This CDR3 has 12 residues. CDR3 sequence: CSVVGQEYEQYF. The CDR3 DNA sequence: TGCAGCGTCGTGGGACAGGAGTACGAGCAGTACTTC.

The CDR3: CASSVVGTQVTDTQYF. DNA of the CDR3: TGTGCCAGCAGCGTTGTCGGGACTCAAGTCACAGATACGCAGTATTTT. The chain carries TRBV2 and TRBJ2-3, with D tentatively TRBD2 (6 bases). Germline-derived CDR1 and CDR2 are SNHLY and FYNNEI. The CDR3 has 16 amino acids. V lost 6 bases to trimming and J lost 2 bases, with 18 bases between them.